This is a list of T cell receptor beta chains from one sample in a study of Graves' ophthalmopathy and Graves' hyperthyroidism. Via MiXCR, TCRdb re-called the multiplex PCR reads, giving one row per CDR3 protein. This table holds under 350,000 distinct CDR3 sequences, roughly 15% found once. Sequencing input: peripheral blood. These TCRs come from an adult man with Graves' ophthalmopathy. CDR3s include the opening cysteine and the closing phenylalanine or tryptophan. D genes are given only for firm matches. Some rows have no size entry. The others give once, few or many, or a class for an expanded clone.

v_gene	j_gene	d_gene	abundance	CDR3aa	CDR3nt
TRBV20-1	TRBJ2-2	-	many	CSARDPNTGELFF	TGCAGTGCTAGAGATCCAAACACCGGGGAGCTGTTTTTT
TRBV29-1	TRBJ2-7	-	few	CSVDQGSDEQYF	TGCAGCGTTGATCAGGGATCGGACGAGCAGTACTTC
TRBV30	TRBJ1-2	-	-	CAWSWPRGGIYGYTF	TGTGCCTGGAGTTGGCCTAGAGGAGGGATCTATGGCTACACCTTC
TRBV6-2/TRBV6-3	TRBJ2-7	-	many	CASSSPRDSQTLYGQYF	TGTGCCAGCAGTTCCCCAAGGGACTCCCAGACCCTCTACGGGCAGTACTTC
TRBV12-3/TRBV12-4	TRBJ1-5	-	-	CASSATENQPQLF	TGTGCCAGCAGTGCGACAGAAAATCAGCCCCAGCTTTTT
TRBV6-1	TRBJ2-5	TRBD2	many	CASREGLAGAETQYF	TGTGCCAGCAGGGAGGGACTAGCGGGAGCAGAGACCCAGTACTTC
TRBV6-1	TRBJ2-2	-	-	CASSGRERAGELFF	TGTGCCAGCAGTGGTAGGGAGCGGGCCGGGGAGCTGTTTTTT
TRBV6-5	TRBJ2-5	-	many	CASSLNWEETQYF	TGTGCCAGCAGTTTGAATTGGGAAGAGACCCAGTACTTC
TRBV5-1	TRBJ2-5	-	many	CASRIGGGETQYF	TGCGCCAGCAGGATAGGGGGGGGCGAGACCCAGTACTTC
TRBV11-1	TRBJ2-6	TRBD2	many	CASSLLGLAGAGANVLTF	TGTGCCAGCAGCCTGTTGGGACTAGCGGGAGCCGGGGCCAACGTCCTGACTTTC
TRBV19	TRBJ2-7	TRBD1	many	CASSIGQGLHEQYF	TGTGCCAGTAGTATTGGACAGGGTCTCCACGAGCAGTACTTC
TRBV28	TRBJ1-2	-	many	CASSFPPRGYTF	TGTGCCAGCAGTTTTCCTCCCCGTGGCTACACCTTC
TRBV20-1	TRBJ2-5	TRBD2	-	CSARGGRLAGGPGETQYF	TGCAGTGCTAGAGGAGGCCGACTAGCGGGAGGGCCAGGGGAGACCCAGTACTTC
TRBV7-2	TRBJ1-2	-	-	CASSLAWQGYGYNF	TGTGCCAGCAGCTTAGCTTGGCAGGGCTATGGCTACAACTTC
TRBV20-1	TRBJ2-5	-	many	CSASMVQETQYF	TGCAGTGCTAGTATGGTCCAAGAGACCCAGTACTTC
TRBV15	TRBJ2-5	-	many	CATSRGGEGETQYF	TGTGCCACCAGCAGAGGGGGGGAAGGAGAGACCCAGTACTTC
TRBV29-1	TRBJ2-5	-	many	CSARGFQETQYF	TGCAGCGCTCGGGGCTTCCAAGAGACCCAGTACTTC